This is a list of T cell receptor beta chains from one sample in a study of blood T cell repertoires in COVID-19. Profiling relied on immunoSEQ multiplex PCR, and the TCRdb table lists in-frame clones only, not all of them. The repertoire holds some 110,000 clones, with more than 75% as singletons. Input material: peripheral blood. These TCRs come from a man between 35 and 55 years old with acute or convalescent COVID-19. The CDR3 runs from the conserved cysteine through the conserved F or W. D genes are given only for firm matches. Some rows mark clone size as missing; the rest say once, few, many or name a class of expanded clone.

j_call v_call d_call clone_size cdr3_aa cdr3_nt
TRBJ1-5 TRBV7-9 - - CASSLGTLSNQPQHF TGTGCCAGCAGCCTAGGGACACTAAGCAATCAGCCCCAGCATTTT
TRBJ1-2 TRBV28 TRBD1 - CASSFTGTGSRGYTF TGTGCCAGCAGTTTCACCGGGACAGGGTCCCGTGGCTACACCTTC
TRBJ2-1 TRBV18 TRBD2 - CASSPRGASGRVLFF TGTGCCAGCTCACCACGTGGCGCTAGCGGGAGAGTTTTGTTCTTC
TRBJ2-5 TRBV7-7 TRBD2 - CASSRGLAGEGETQYF TGTGCTAGCAGCCGTGGACTAGCGGGAGAAGGAGAGACCCAGTACTTC
TRBJ2-7 TRBV28 - - CASSAIPPVSYEQYF TGTGCCAGCAGTGCCATCCCCCCGGTCTCCTACGAGCAGTACTTC
TRBJ2-7 TRBV7-9 - - CASSLRAGSSYEQYF TGTGCCAGCAGCCTGAGGGCGGGGAGCTCCTACGAGCAGTACTTC
TRBJ2-3 TRBV18 TRBD2 - CASSPRLAGGAGTDTQYF TGTGCCAGCTCACCAAGGCTAGCGGGAGGGGCTGGCACAGATACGCAGTATTTT
TRBJ2-1 TRBV4-3 - - CASSQEWQGISDEQFF TGCGCCAGCAGCCAAGAATGGCAGGGGATATCCGATGAGCAGTTCTTC
TRBJ1-5 TRBV7-8 TRBD1 - CASSLAGQENQPQHF TGTGCCAGCAGCTTAGCTGGACAGGAGAATCAGCCCCAGCATTTT
TRBJ1-1 TRBV27 TRBD1 - CASSPTGGASPEAFF TGTGCCAGCAGTCCAACAGGGGGCGCGAGCCCTGAAGCTTTCTTT
TRBJ1-1 TRBV29-1 TRBD1 - CSAKDRTGTEAFF TGCAGCGCTAAGGACAGGACGGGGACTGAAGCTTTCTTT
TRBJ1-4 TRBV6-2/TRBV6-3 - - CASSSGQGREKLFF TGTGCCAGCAGCAGTGGTCAGGGAAGAGAAAAACTGTTTTTT
TRBJ2-7 TRBV12-5 - - CASGLVPGDYEQYF TGTGCTAGTGGTTTGGTCCCAGGGGACTACGAGCAGTACTTC
TRBJ2-7 TRBV10-2 TRBD2 - CASRGLAGVNEQYF TGCGCCAGCAGGGGACTAGCGGGAGTGAATGAGCAGTACTTC
TRBJ2-1 TRBV5-4 TRBD2 - CASSTREGLRNEQFF TGTGCCAGCAGTACTCGGGAGGGCCTTAGGAATGAGCAGTTCTTC
TRBJ2-1 TRBV6-5 TRBD2 - CASSSLLAGGYNEQFF TGTGCCAGCAGTTCCCTCCTAGCGGGGGGTTACAATGAGCAGTTCTTC
TRBJ1-1 TRBV14 TRBD1 - CASSARTGAATEAFF TGTGCCAGCAGCGCCCGGACAGGGGCGGCCACTGAAGCTTTCTTT
TRBJ2-1 TRBV7-2 TRBD2 - CASSLGWGGYNEQFF TGTGCCAGCAGCTTAGGGTGGGGGGGTTACAATGAGCAGTTCTTC
TRBJ2-1 TRBV5-1 TRBD2 few CASSSSGSNRNEQFF TGCGCCAGCAGCAGTAGCGGGAGTAACAGGAATGAGCAGTTCTTC
TRBJ1-1 TRBV4-2 - - CASSLRGGRDTEAFF TGTGCCAGCAGCCTACGCGGGGGGAGGGACACTGAAGCTTTCTTT
TRBJ1-5 TRBV4-2 - - CASSQVGQPQHF TGTGCCAGCAGCCAAGTCGGTCAGCCCCAGCATTTT
TRBJ1-4 TRBV5-1 - - CASSQGKEKLFF TGCGCTAGCAGCCAGGGTAAAGAAAAACTGTTTTTT
TRBJ2-7 TRBV7-8 - - CASSLGGRGSEQYF TGTGCCAGCAGCTTAGGAGGCAGAGGGAGCGAGCAGTACTTC
TRBJ2-5 TRBV6-5 TRBD1 - CASSRDRGQETQYF TGTGCCAGCAGTCGAGACAGGGGGCAAGAGACCCAGTACTTC
TRBJ1-6 TRBV11-2 - - CASSLTQNNSPLHF TGTGCCAGCAGCTTAACACAGAATAATTCACCCCTCCACTTT
TRBJ1-6 TRBV6-5 - - CASSFGRYTSPLHF TGTGCCAGCAGCTTCGGGAGGTATACTTCACCCCTCCACTTT
TRBJ1-6 TRBV6-1 TRBD1 - CASSEAGQGASPLHF TGTGCCAGCAGTGAAGCGGGACAGGGGGCAAGTCCCCTCCACTTT
TRBJ2-7 TRBV19 - - CASSIDGEDYEQYF TGTGCCAGTAGTATAGACGGGGAGGACTACGAGCAGTACTTC
TRBJ2-3 TRBV7-3 TRBD2 - CASSSTSVDTQYF TGTGCCAGCAGCAGCACTAGCGTAGATACGCAGTATTTT
TRBJ1-5 TRBV7-9 - - CASSSLISAQHF TGTGCCAGCAGCTCCCTTATTTCAGCCCAGCATTTT
TRBJ2-1 TRBV6-2/TRBV6-3 - - CASSQPLGRRSYNEQFF TGTGCCAGCAGCCAACCTCTTGGCCGCCGCTCCTACAATGAGCAGTTCTTC
TRBJ2-2 TRBV12-3/TRBV12-4 TRBD2 - CGAGDPNTGELFF TGTGGCGCGGGGGACCCGAACACCGGGGAGCTGTTTTTT
TRBJ1-1 TRBV18 - few CASSLGGPNTEAFF TGTGCCAGCTCACTGGGGGGTCCGAACACTGAAGCTTTCTTT
TRBJ2-5 TRBV5-6 TRBD2 once CASSLGLAGVGFGTQYF TGTGCCAGCAGCTTAGGACTAGCGGGAGTAGGGTTCGGGACCCAGTACTTC
TRBJ1-1 TRBV6-5 - - CASIRGVRAFF TGTGCCAGCATTCGGGGGGTTAGGGCTTTCTTT
TRBJ2-7 TRBV21-1 - once CASSKEPTGILYEQYF TGTGCCAGCAGCAAAGAACCGACAGGGATCCTCTACGAGCAGTACTTC
TRBJ1-2 TRBV28 - - CASITAGYGYTF TGTGCCAGCATAACAGCGGGCTATGGCTACACCTTC
TRBJ1-3 TRBV19 TRBD1 few CASTKGADSGNTIYF TGTGCCAGTACCAAGGGGGCTGACTCTGGAAACACCATATATTTT
TRBJ2-3 TRBV7-3 - - CASSERDRNTQYF TGTGCCAGCAGCGAAAGAGACAGAAATACGCAGTATTTT
TRBJ2-2 TRBV9 TRBD2 - CASSERGGSGELFF TGTGCCAGCAGCGAGCGGGGGGGCTCCGGGGAGCTGTTTTTT
TRBJ2-2 TRBV11-2 - - CASSLGVGQLTGELFF TGTGCCAGCAGCTTAGGGGTGGGGCAGCTCACCGGGGAGCTGTTTTTT
TRBJ2-2 TRBV24-1 - - CATAHTTGAPGSTGELFF TGTGCCACCGCTCATACTACAGGGGCCCCCGGGAGCACCGGGGAGCTGTTTTTT
TRBJ2-3 TRBV3-1/TRBV3-2 TRBD2 - CASSQAKAGFTDTQYF TGTGCCAGCAGCCAAGCGAAAGCGGGATTCACAGATACGCAGTATTTT
TRBJ1-5 TRBV19 TRBD1 - CASSNGQGLHQPQHF TGTGCCAGTAGCAACGGACAGGGCTTACATCAGCCCCAGCATTTT
TRBJ2-1 TRBV29-1 - - CSVEDRRKQFF TGCAGCGTTGAAGATCGGAGGAAGCAGTTCTTC
TRBJ2-4 TRBV5-1 TRBD2 once CASSPSGGQQNIQYF TGCGCCAGCAGCCCCAGCGGGGGGCAACAAAACATTCAGTACTTC
TRBJ2-2 TRBV6-1 - - CASSDPGEPPGELFF TGTGCCAGCAGTGACCCCGGGGAACCCCCCGGGGAGCTGTTTTTT
TRBJ1-2 TRBV6-2/TRBV6-3 - few CASSSIGRGAYGYTF TGTGCCAGCAGTTCCATTGGGCGGGGAGCCTATGGCTACACCTTC
TRBJ2-5 TRBV15 TRBD2 - CATSRRTSGSETQYF TGTGCCACCAGCAGAAGGACTAGCGGGAGTGAGACCCAGTACTTC
TRBJ2-7 TRBV3-1/TRBV3-2 TRBD2 - CASSLRTSGSKSSYEQYF TGTGCCAGCAGCCTGAGGACTAGCGGGAGTAAGAGCTCCTACGAGCAGTACTTC
TRBJ1-5 TRBV18 TRBD1 once CASSPQPTGDQPQHF TGTGCCAGCTCACCACAACCCACAGGGGATCAGCCCCAGCATTTT
TRBJ1-5 TRBV28 - once CASSWAGVQPQHF TGTGCCAGCAGTTGGGCAGGGGTTCAGCCCCAGCATTTT
TRBJ1-4 TRBV5-8 - - CASSLGVSPAPRGLFF TGTGCCAGCAGCTTGGGTGTTAGCCCGGCCCCCCGGGGACTGTTTTTT
TRBJ2-7 TRBV2 - - CASSDTDRIYEQYF TGTGCCAGCAGTGATACCGACAGGATTTACGAGCAGTACTTC
TRBJ1-3 TRBV24-1 - - CATTARSSGNTIYF TGTGCCACCACTGCCAGATCCTCTGGAAACACCATATATTTT
TRBJ2-2 TRBV11-2 TRBD2 - CASSFLLATGELFF TGTGCCAGCAGCTTTTTACTAGCGACCGGGGAGCTGTTTTTT
TRBJ2-7 TRBV14 - - CASSQGQGGTEQYF TGTGCCAGCAGCCAAGGACAGGGAGGTACCGAGCAGTACTTC
TRBJ2-3 TRBV7-9 TRBD2 - CASSLGLSTDTQYF TGTGCCAGCAGCTTGGGACTATCCACAGATACGCAGTATTTT
TRBJ2-7 TRBV28 TRBD1 few CASNTPGQGFYEQYF TGTGCCAGCAATACCCCGGGACAGGGGTTCTACGAGCAGTACTTC
TRBJ2-3 TRBV7-2 - - CASSPGTPGVDTQYF TGTGCCAGCAGCCCCGGGACCCCAGGGGTAGATACGCAGTATTTT